This section outlines one T cell receptor (beta chain) sequence together with its context. Amplification targeted TCR beta CDR3 regions from RNA transcripts. First-round RT-PCR with HTBI primers amplified the TCR CDR3 region. TCRdb re-derived calls from the multiplex PCR reads in MiXCR, one entry per CDR3 protein. In the table there are about 600,000 distinct CDR3 sequences, roughly a sixth of which are singletons. This sample stems from a study of T cells in Graves' hyperthyroidism and ophthalmopathy. Diagnoses used clinical symptoms, serum thyroxine and TRAb, thyroid ultrasound and orbital computed tomography. From germline, CDR1 is MNHNS and CDR2 SASEGT. The V gene end was trimmed by 5 bases and the J gene end by 6 bases; junction bases not matched to a gene: 13. The CDR3 has 16 amino acids.

The chain links TRBV6-1 to TRBJ2-5; TRBD1 aligns across 9 bases. The source material was blood. The sequence was obtained from a middle-aged woman with Graves' ophthalmopathy. The CDR3 here is CASSPGSGQGVKTQYF. The DNA for the CDR3 is TGTGCCAGCAGTCCGGGTTCGGGACAGGGTGTGAAGACCCAGTACTTC.